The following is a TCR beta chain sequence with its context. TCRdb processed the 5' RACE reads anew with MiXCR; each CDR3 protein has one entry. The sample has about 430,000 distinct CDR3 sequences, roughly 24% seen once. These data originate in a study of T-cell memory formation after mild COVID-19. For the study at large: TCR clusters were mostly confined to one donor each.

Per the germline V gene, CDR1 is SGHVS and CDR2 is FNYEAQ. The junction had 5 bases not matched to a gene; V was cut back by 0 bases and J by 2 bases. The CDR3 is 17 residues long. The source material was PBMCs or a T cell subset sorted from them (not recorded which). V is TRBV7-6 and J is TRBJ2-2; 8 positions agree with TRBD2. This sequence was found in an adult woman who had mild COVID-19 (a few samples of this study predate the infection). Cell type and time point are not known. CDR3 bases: TGTGCCAGCAGCTTAGCCCCGGGACTAGGAAACACCGGGGAGCTGTTTTTT. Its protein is CASSLAPGLGNTGELFF.